This is a list of T cell receptor beta chains from one sample in a study of blood T cell repertoires in COVID-19. Only in-frame clones appear in the TCRdb table, and some are missing; sequencing was by immunoSEQ multiplex PCR. The sample lists 30,000 or so clones, approximately 90% occurring once. The sequenced sample was peripheral blood. The receptors come from a human donor in a cohort sampled during active COVID-19. Each CDR3 is given with its conserved first and last residue. Each record gives: V gene, D gene, J gene, clone size, CDR3 protein, CDR3 DNA. A D gene is named only where the DNA matches it firmly. Size tells how often a clone was seen (once, few, many) or the class of an expanded clone, and some rows leave it out.

>TRBV5-5|TRBD1|TRBJ1-1|NA
CASSLQGANTEAFF
TGTGCCAGCAGCCTACAGGGGGCGAACACTGAAGCTTTCTTT
>TRBV7-2|NA|TRBJ2-1|NA
CASSLASGGRNEQFF
TGTGCCAGCAGCTTAGCTAGTGGGGGCAGGAATGAGCAGTTCTTC
>TRBV6-5|TRBD1|TRBJ1-5|few
CASSYSGTGGSQPQHF
TGTGCCAGCAGTTACTCCGGGACAGGGGGTTCTCAGCCCCAGCATTTT
>TRBV10-3|NA|TRBJ1-2|NA
CAISETGQMDGYTF
TGTGCCATCAGTGAGACAGGGCAAATGGATGGCTACACCTTC
>TRBV9|NA|TRBJ1-4|NA
CASSVSPTNEKLFF
TGTGCCAGCAGCGTAAGCCCAACTAATGAAAAACTGTTTTTT
>TRBV2|NA|TRBJ2-5|NA
CASSQFMGDQYF
TGTGCCAGCAGTCAATTCATGGGAGACCAGTACTTC
>TRBV27|TRBD1|TRBJ2-4|NA
CASSRDRKSGLQYF
TGTGCCAGCAGTCGGGACAGGAAGAGTGGCCTTCAGTACTTC
>TRBV11-2|NA|TRBJ2-2|NA
CASSFTANTGELFF
TGTGCCAGCAGCTTTACTGCGAACACCGGGGAGCTGTTTTTT
>TRBV3-1/TRBV3-2|NA|TRBJ1-1|NA
CASSQAGNTEAFF
TGTGCCAGCAGCCAAGCCGGGAACACTGAAGCTTTCTTT
>TRBV7-2|TRBD2|TRBJ2-1|NA
CASSLELAGAVEQFF
TGTGCCAGCAGCTTAGAACTAGCGGGAGCGGTTGAGCAGTTCTTC
>TRBV19|TRBD2|TRBJ2-3|NA
CASSILAGGTDTQYF
TGTGCCAGTAGTATCCTAGCGGGAGGCACAGATACGCAGTATTTT
>TRBV9|NA|TRBJ1-4|NA
CASSVGSGGYEKLFF
TGTGCCAGCAGCGTAGGGTCAGGAGGGTATGAAAAACTGTTTTTT
>TRBV7-2|NA|TRBJ1-6|NA
CASSLTKHNSPLHF
TGTGCCAGCAGCTTGACTAAGCATAATTCACCCCTCCACTTT
>TRBV29-1|NA|TRBJ1-2|NA
CSDRARGNYGYTF
TGCAGCGACCGAGCGCGGGGTAACTATGGCTACACCTTC
>TRBV19|NA|TRBJ1-3|NA
CASTKVPGKGNTIYF
TGTGCCAGTACTAAGGTTCCGGGGAAGGGAAACACCATATATTTT
>TRBV12-3/TRBV12-4|NA|TRBJ1-5|NA
CASSLNRVQPQHF
TGTGCCAGCAGTTTAAACAGGGTTCAGCCCCAGCATTTT
>TRBV3-1/TRBV3-2|TRBD2|TRBJ2-2|NA
CASSQTLAGGTNTGELFF
TGTGCCAGCAGCCAAACACTAGCGGGGGGCACCAACACCGGGGAGCTGTTTTTT
>TRBV6-5|NA|TRBJ1-2|NA
CASSYSIHSECTF
TGTGCCAGCAGTTACTCGATACACTCGGAGTGTACCTTC
>TRBV6-6|TRBD1|TRBJ1-6|NA
CASSQQGTGNSPLHF
TGTGCCAGCAGTCAACAGGGGACAGGGAATTCACCCCTCCACTTT
>TRBV11-3|TRBD1|TRBJ1-2|NA
CASTTDRGGGYTF
TGTGCCAGCACCACGGACAGGGGAGGGGGCTACACCTTC
>TRBV3-1/TRBV3-2|TRBD2|TRBJ2-5|NA
CASSLAGGPSGQETQYF
TGTGCCAGCAGTCTAGCGGGGGGGCCTAGTGGCCAAGAGACCCAGTACTTC